The next 29 T cell receptor beta chains were all read from a single sample in a study of somatic mutations in cytotoxic T cells in rheumatoid arthritis. Sequenced by immunoSEQ multiplex PCR; TCRdb stores in-frame clones only, minus some. The data contain about 14,000 clones, 60% to 80% of them singletons. The material sequenced was CD8+ T cells sorted from blood. The receptors were sampled from an adult with rheumatoid arthritis.

V gene TRBV7-2 combines with J gene TRBJ2-2, with D uncertain. Deletions cut 4 bases from V and 3 bases from J, with 6 bases between. Germline V gene sequence: CDR1 SGHTA, CDR2 FQGNSA. The CDR3 totals 13 residues. The CDR3 sequence is CASSSLDTGELFF. DNA of the CDR3: TGTGCCAGCAGCTCCCTCGACACCGGGGAGCTGTTTTTT.

J is TRBJ2-1 and V is TRBV4-1; 7 bases are a match to TRBD2. This CDR3 has 15 residues. With 0 bases clipped from V and 5 bases from J, the junction kept 4 bases outside the gene matches. CDR1 and CDR2 from the germline V gene are MGHRA and YSYEKL. CDR3 DNA: TGCGCCAGCAGCCAAGATAGGGACTACAACAATGAGCAGTTCTTC. As protein: CASSQDRDYNNEQFF.

The V gene is TRBV5-6, the J gene TRBJ1-2; D is perhaps TRBD1 (5 bases). The germline V gene has CDR1 SGHDT and CDR2 YYEEEE. The CDR3 length is 15 residues. The germline V and J ends were trimmed by 4 bases and 3 bases, with 16 bases remaining between them. DNA of the CDR3: TGTGCCAGCAGCACCGAGGGGAGAACCCACTATGGCTACACCTTC. Amino acids: CASSTEGRTHYGYTF.

The chain carries TRBV21-1 and TRBJ2-2; the DNA was not compared with TRBD1, the D call given in the table. TRBV21-1 is flagged as a pseudogene. The CDR3 is made up of 14 amino acids. The CDR3 is CASSNRGSTGELFF. CDR3 sequence (DNA): TGTGCCAGCAGCAACAGGGGATCTACCGGGGAGCTGTTTTTT.

V usage is TRBV10-2 and J usage is TRBJ1-5; the D is unclear. V was clipped by 2 bases and J by 6 bases, with 11 bases between them. The CDR3 length is 14 residues. From germline, CDR1 is WSHSY and CDR2 SAAADI. The CDR3 loop reads CASSEVGLSQPQHF. As DNA, the CDR3 is TGCGCCAGCAGTGAGGTGGGGTTAAGTCAGCCCCAGCATTTT.

The J gene is TRBJ1-2, the V gene TRBV7-9, with a tentative D call TRBD1 (6 bases). Germline CDR1 SEHNR, CDR2 FQNEAQ (reference sequence). The CDR3 contains 14 residues. Trimming took off 1 base at V and 6 bases at J, with 12 bases between the two ends. As DNA, the CDR3 is TGTGCCAGCAGCTTAGGGGACAACGTGGATGGCTACACCTTC. Translated, it gives CASSLGDNVDGYTF.

The chain employs TRBV13 and TRBJ2-7; 8 bases line up with TRBD1. The CDR3 contains 14 residues. CDR1 and CDR2 from the germline V gene are PRHDT and FYEKMQ (reference sequence). Trimming removed 5 bases from V and 4 bases from J; junction bases left unmatched: 7. The CDR3 nucleotides are TGTGCCAGCAGCGCCCGGACAGGGCTTTACGAGCAGTACTTC. Encoded protein: CASSARTGLYEQYF.

The chain uses TRBV9 and TRBJ2-1, with 10 bases aligning to TRBD1. The CDR3 runs to 15 residues. Germline V gene sequence: CDR1 SGDLS, CDR2 YYNGEE. V lost 4 bases and J lost 4; bases outside the gene matches: 5. The CDR3 nucleotides read TGTGCCAGCAGCCCAGACAGGGGGCCGTACAATGAGCAGTTCTTC. Translated: CASSPDRGPYNEQFF.

V usage is TRBV7-3 and J usage is TRBJ2-2, with D unclear. This CDR3 has 12 residues. CDR1 is SGHTA and CDR2 is FQGTGA in the germline V gene. Trimming stripped 6 bases from V and 4 bases from J, with 6 bases between. The CDR3 DNA is TGTGCCAGCAGTTTCCGCACCGGGGAGCTGTTTTTT. Its translation is CASSFRTGELFF.

The chain uses TRBV5-5 and TRBJ2-2; no clear D gene. Germline V gene data show CDR1 as SGHKS and CDR2 as YYEKEE (reference sequence). The CDR3 has 12 amino acids. V was clipped by 3 bases and J by 5 bases, with 5 bases between them. The CDR3 DNA reads as TGTGCCAGCAGCTGGCGAACCGGGGAGCTGTTTTTT. Its protein is CASSWRTGELFF.

The V and J genes are TRBV10-2 and TRBJ1-1; unclear D gene. This CDR3 has 15 amino acids. V was shortened by 6 bases and J by 1 base, with 15 bases between the two germline ends. The germline CDR1 and CDR2 sequences are WSHSY and SAAADI. For the CDR3, the DNA is TGCGCCAGCAGCCGGGCCTTCGCAGAGAACACTGAAGCTTTCTTT. It specifies CASSRAFAENTEAFF.

DNA for the CDR3: TGTGCCCTCACGAGGACAGGGGGCTGGAACACTGAAGCTTTCTTT. Its translation is CALTRTGGWNTEAFF. V and J are TRBV2 and TRBJ1-1, with 11 nucleotides matching TRBD1. The CDR3 has 15 residues. V was clipped by 11 bases and J by 1 base; unmatched bases: 9. Germline values: CDR1 SNHLY, CDR2 FYNNEI.

The chain employs TRBV27 and TRBJ2-1; 8 nucleotides line up with TRBD1. CDR1 and CDR2 (germline): MNHEY, SMNVEV (reference sequence). V dropped 6 bases and J dropped 8; count of bases not matched to a gene: 9. The CDR3 extends over 14 amino acids. In nucleotides, the CDR3 is TGTGCCAGCAGCGGGCAGGGGGCTAACGATGAGCAGTTCTTC. This gives the protein CASSGQGANDEQFF.

The V and J genes are TRBV9 and TRBJ1-1; 9 nucleotides align to TRBD1. Germline CDR1 SGDLS, CDR2 YYNGEE. The length of the CDR3 is 15 residues. V lost 2 bases, J lost 3 bases, and 5 bases stayed unmatched. This CDR3 is CASSVGGQGHTEAFF. Written as DNA, the CDR3 is TGTGCCAGCAGCGTGGGAGGACAGGGGCACACTGAAGCTTTCTTT.

The chain's CDR3 is CASSSQRGARGTQYF. The CDR3 DNA reads as TGTGCCAGCAGCTCCCAGCGGGGGGCCAGGGGGACCCAGTACTTC. The chain combines TRBV7-9 with TRBJ2-5, with 9 bases aligning to TRBD2. Looked up from germline, CDR1 is SEHNR and CDR2 is FQNEAQ (reference sequence). The J segment lost 7 bases and the V segment lost 4 bases, leaving 10 bases of the junction unmatched. The CDR3 is made up of 15 amino acids.

The chain combines TRBV9 with TRBJ2-7, with D perhaps TRBD2 (6 bases). V dropped 4 bases and J dropped 3 bases, with 17 bases sitting between them. The germline CDR1 and CDR2 sequences are SGDLS and YYNGEE. This CDR3 has 15 residues. The CDR3 loop is CASSPTGSDYYEQYF. CDR3 bases: TGTGCCAGCAGCCCGACCGGGAGCGATTACTACGAGCAGTACTTC.

The V and J genes are TRBV18 and TRBJ1-4; no firm D call. Germline loops: CDR1 KGHSH, CDR2 LQKENI. The CDR3 is made up of 17 amino acids. V was trimmed by 3 bases and J by 7 bases, leaving 21 bases between them. The CDR3, as DNA: TGTGCCAGCTCACCGGAATCCGTCACGGGAATGTCTGAAAAACTGTTTTTT. It encodes CASSPESVTGMSEKLFF.

This clone has only a few counts. The chain has TRBV4-1 and TRBJ1-1, with a possible D match to TRBD1 (5 bases). The V gene's germline CDR1 is MGHRA and CDR2 YSYEKL. V lost 0 bases, J lost 5 bases, and 13 bases lay in between. The CDR3 runs to 15 residues. The CDR3 sequence: CASSQDLRAGTEAFF. The DNA for the CDR3 is TGCGCCAGCAGCCAAGATCTCAGGGCTGGAACTGAAGCTTTCTTT.

The DNA of the CDR3 is TGTGCCAGCAGGACACCGTCAACTGAAGCTTTCTTT. Its translation is CASRTPSTEAFF. The rearrangement links TRBV6-1 to TRBJ1-1; no firm D call. CDR1 is MNHNS, CDR2 SASEGT, per germline. V was trimmed by 6 bases and J by 5 bases, leaving 10 bases between them. This CDR3 contains 12 residues.

The chain uses TRBV4-2 and TRBJ2-1; no clear D gene. Trimming took off 0 bases at V and 10 bases at J, with 10 bases between the two ends. This CDR3 spans 13 amino acids. CDR1 and CDR2 (germline): LGHNA, YNFKEQ. CDR3 nucleotides: TGTGCCAGCAGCCAAGATCGGCAATCCGAGCAGTTCTTC. Translation: CASSQDRQSEQFF.

This clone has more than one count but fewer than ten. V is TRBV6-5 and J is TRBJ2-5, with a tentative D call TRBD2 (6 bases). Trimming removed 2 bases from V and 2 bases from J, with 12 bases in between. The CDR3 runs to 15 residues. CDR1 and CDR2 from the germline V gene are MNHEY and SVGAGI. This CDR3 is CASSYRWGVQETQYF. CDR3 bases: TGTGCCAGCAGTTACCGGTGGGGGGTGCAAGAGACCCAGTACTTC.

This rearrangement joins TRBV6-1 to TRBJ2-7; 11 nucleotides align to TRBD2. Trimming cost V 7 bases and J 7 bases; bases outside gene matches: 12. The CDR3 length is 15 residues. In germline, CDR1 is MNHNS, CDR2 SASEGT. The CDR3 DNA follows: TGTGCCAGCATGAAGGATAGCGGGGGGGCAGAAGAGCAGTACTTC. This sequence encodes CASMKDSGGAEEQYF.

The CDR3 here is CSVGDLGYEQYF. CDR3 nucleotides: TGCAGCGTTGGCGACCTGGGCTACGAGCAGTACTTC. This chain links TRBV29-1 with TRBJ2-7; no definite D call. Trimming shortened V by 4 bases and J by 3 bases, and 10 bases separated the two germline ends. The CDR3 sequence is 12 residues long. Germline V gene sequence: CDR1 SQVTM, CDR2 ANQGSEA.

The chain couples TRBV6-6 to TRBJ1-1, with TRBD1 matching 9 bases. This CDR3 spans 14 amino acids. Germline V gene sequence: CDR1 MNHNY, CDR2 SVGAGI (reference sequence). V lost 6 bases, J lost 4 bases, and 6 bases stayed unmatched. As DNA, the CDR3 is TGTGCCAGCAGGCGCAGGGACAGGGTCACTGAAGCTTTCTTT. Its translation is CASRRRDRVTEAFF.

This chain links TRBV7-8 with TRBJ1-1; no clear D gene. Trimming took 7 bases from V and 1 from J, leaving 7 bases between them. Germline-derived CDR1 and CDR2 are SGHVS and FQNEAQ. CDR3 length equals 12 residues. For the CDR3, the DNA is TGTGCCAGCATGGCGGGGAACACTGAAGCTTTCTTT. Translating it yields CASMAGNTEAFF. Complete variable domain (other parts from reference TRBV7-8 and TRBJ1-1): GAGVSQSPRYKVAKRGQDVALRCDPISGHVSLFWYQQALGQGPEFLTYFQNEAQLDKSGLPSDRFFAERPEGSVSTLKIQRTQQEDSAVYLCASMAGNTEAFFGQGTRLTVV.

The V and J genes are TRBV11-2 and TRBJ2-7, with TRBD1 matching 10 bases. Looked up from germline, CDR1 is SGHAT and CDR2 is FQNNGV. The CDR3 has 16 amino acids. The J segment lost 2 bases and the V segment lost 4 bases, leaving 8 bases of the junction unmatched. The DNA for the CDR3 is TGTGCCAGCAGCTCACCCACTGGACAGGGGGCCTACGAGCAGTACTTC. Encoded protein: CASSSPTGQGAYEQYF.

The rearrangement uses TRBV7-9 and TRBJ2-4; the D is unclear. V was clipped by 5 bases and J by 1 base, with 18 bases between them. In germline, CDR1 is SEHNR, CDR2 FQNEAQ (reference sequence). This CDR3 has 17 residues. This CDR3 is CASSQTPGSLAKNIQYF. In DNA, the CDR3 is TGTGCCAGCAGCCAAACGCCCGGGTCCCTGGCCAAAAACATTCAGTACTTC.

The chain couples TRBV7-9 to TRBJ2-3, with 8 bases aligning to TRBD1. Germline V gene sequence: CDR1 SEHNR, CDR2 FQNEAQ (reference sequence). The CDR3 has 15 residues. The V gene end was trimmed by 4 bases and the J gene end by 3 bases; junction bases not matched to a gene: 6. The CDR3 here is CASSSDRVETDTQYF. CDR3 nucleotide sequence: TGTGCCAGCAGCTCGGACAGGGTTGAAACAGATACGCAGTATTTT.

On this clone: Additional DNA sequences in this sample encode the identical CDR3. The chain combines TRBV6-5 with TRBJ1-6, with 8 bases matching TRBD1. Germline V gene sequence: CDR1 MNHEY, CDR2 SVGAGI. The length of the CDR3 is 15 residues. Germline trimming cut 0 bases from V and 7 bases from J; bases unmatched to any gene: 2. Here the CDR3 reads CASSYSTGVNSPLHF. The DNA for the CDR3 is TGTGCCAGCAGTTACTCGACAGGGGTCAATTCACCCCTCCACTTT.